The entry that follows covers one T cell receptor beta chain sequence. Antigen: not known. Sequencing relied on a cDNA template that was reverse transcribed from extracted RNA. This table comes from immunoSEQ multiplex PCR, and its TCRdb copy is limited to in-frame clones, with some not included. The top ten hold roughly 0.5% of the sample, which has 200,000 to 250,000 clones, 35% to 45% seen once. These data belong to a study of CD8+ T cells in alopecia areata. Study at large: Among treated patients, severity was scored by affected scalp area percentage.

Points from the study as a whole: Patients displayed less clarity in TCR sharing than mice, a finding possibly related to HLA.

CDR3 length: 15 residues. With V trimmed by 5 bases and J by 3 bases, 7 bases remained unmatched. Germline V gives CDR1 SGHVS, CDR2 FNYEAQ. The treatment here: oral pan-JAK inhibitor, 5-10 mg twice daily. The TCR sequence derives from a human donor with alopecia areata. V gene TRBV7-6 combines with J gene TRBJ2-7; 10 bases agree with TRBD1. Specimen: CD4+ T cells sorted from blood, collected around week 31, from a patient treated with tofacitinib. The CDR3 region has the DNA TGTGCCAGCAGCCCCGACAGGGGGCGCTTCTACGAGCAGTACTTC. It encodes CASSPDRGRFYEQYF.